This T cell receptor beta chain was identified during a study of vaccination effects on CD4 cells after COVID-19. Study as a whole: Samples were taken post-vaccine, and their median timing was 72 days after the second dose. Each well held a few million PBMC cultured with roughly 10 ug/ml peptides and around 11 IU/ml IL-2.

The culture ran for 10 to 11 days, and then CD4+ T cells were isolated. Of the BNT162b2 and mRNA-1273 vaccines, participants received two doses of one or the other. Vaccine recipients lacked prior SARS-CoV-2 infection and had negative nucleocapsid antibodies. The method was immunoSEQ multiplex PCR; TCRdb's version includes in-frame clones alone and lacks a portion of them. The table has fewer than 75,000 clones, roughly 80% seen once; the top ten hold 2% to 3%. Note on this clone: The antigen is unknown.

This CDR3 has 16 residues. Looked up from germline, CDR1 is MNHNY and CDR2 is SVGAGI (reference sequence). Trimming took 5 bases from V and 0 from J, leaving 14 bases between them. The sequence was collected from a human donor who received a COVID-19 vaccine. The starting material was CD4+ T cells from PBMCs cultured without peptide, obtained after COVID-19 vaccination. This chain links TRBV6-6 with TRBJ1-3; D perhaps matches TRBD1 (6 bases). The chain's CDR3 is CASSGRDTLSGNTIYF. In DNA form, the CDR3 reads TGTGCCAGCAGTGGACGGGACACTCTCTCTGGAAACACCATATATTTT.